The rows below give T cell receptor beta chains drawn from one sample of a study of cytomegalovirus exposure and HLA in healthy donors. This table comes from immunoSEQ multiplex PCR, and its TCRdb copy is limited to in-frame clones, with some not included. The sample lists more than 140,000 clones, 85% to 90% occurring once. Sequencing was done on a sample of PBMCs. The receptors here all came from a woman aged 18-29 years in good health and CMV-seropositive. Both conserved end residues are part of each CDR3. A D gene is named only where the DNA matches it firmly. Not every row has a clone size; where given, it reads once, few, many or a size class.

v_gene: TRBV9
abundance: .
d_gene: .
j_gene: TRBJ1-2
CDR3aa: CASSVSHLLRGYTF
CDR3nt: TGTGCCAGCAGCGTCTCGCATCTACTTCGTGGCTACACCTTC

v_gene: TRBV30
abundance: .
d_gene: .
j_gene: TRBJ1-2
CDR3aa: CAWSYRDYGYTF
CDR3nt: TGTGCCTGGAGTTACAGGGATTATGGCTACACCTTC

v_gene: TRBV11-3
abundance: .
d_gene: TRBD2
j_gene: TRBJ2-1
CDR3aa: CASSLARLAGGNEQFF
CDR3nt: TGTGCCAGCAGCTTAGCACGTCTAGCGGGAGGTAATGAGCAGTTCTTC

v_gene: TRBV29-1
abundance: few
d_gene: .
j_gene: TRBJ2-1
CDR3aa: CSGTGYNEQFF
CDR3nt: TGCAGCGGAACAGGGTACAATGAGCAGTTCTTC

v_gene: TRBV28
abundance: once
d_gene: .
j_gene: TRBJ2-6
CDR3aa: CASSSQGSGANVLTF
CDR3nt: TGTGCCAGCAGTTCACAGGGTTCAGGGGCCAACGTCCTGACTTTC

v_gene: TRBV5-1
abundance: .
d_gene: .
j_gene: TRBJ2-3
CDR3aa: CASSLEAQTDTQYF
CDR3nt: TGCGCCAGCAGCTTGGAAGCGCAGACAGATACGCAGTATTTT

v_gene: TRBV19
abundance: .
d_gene: .
j_gene: TRBJ1-1
CDR3aa: CATAGATEAFF
CDR3nt: TGTGCCACCGCAGGGGCCACTGAAGCTTTCTTT

v_gene: TRBV15
abundance: .
d_gene: TRBD2
j_gene: TRBJ2-7
CDR3aa: CATSRAGLAESYEQYF
CDR3nt: TGTGCCACCAGCAGGGCGGGACTAGCGGAATCCTACGAGCAGTACTTC

v_gene: TRBV11-3
abundance: .
d_gene: .
j_gene: TRBJ2-7
CDR3aa: CASSTRGDEQYF
CDR3nt: TGTGCCAGCAGCACCAGGGGGGACGAGCAGTACTTC

v_gene: TRBV5-6
abundance: .
d_gene: TRBD1
j_gene: TRBJ2-1
CDR3aa: CASSLPGQGVFRVHNEQFF
CDR3nt: TGTGCCAGCAGCTTGCCGGGACAGGGGGTGTTTAGAGTCCACAATGAGCAGTTCTTC

v_gene: TRBV7-9
abundance: few
d_gene: .
j_gene: TRBJ2-7
CDR3aa: CASSLVGGSYEQYF
CDR3nt: TGTGCCAGCAGCTTAGTGGGGGGCTCCTACGAGCAGTACTTC

v_gene: TRBV30
abundance: once
d_gene: .
j_gene: TRBJ1-1
CDR3aa: CAWSVGGSAEAFF
CDR3nt: TGTGCCTGGAGTGTGGGGGGAAGCGCTGAAGCTTTCTTT

v_gene: TRBV2
abundance: .
d_gene: .
j_gene: TRBJ1-5
CDR3aa: CASSWGVGGNQPQHF
CDR3nt: TGTGCCAGCAGTTGGGGGGTTGGGGGCAATCAGCCCCAGCATTTT

v_gene: TRBV9
abundance: .
d_gene: .
j_gene: TRBJ1-2
CDR3aa: CASSVEVMGAQGYTF
CDR3nt: TGTGCCAGCAGCGTAGAAGTGATGGGGGCCCAGGGCTACACCTTC

v_gene: TRBV5-1
abundance: few
d_gene: .
j_gene: TRBJ1-2
CDR3aa: CASSLRGGSYGYTF
CDR3nt: TGCGCCAGCAGCTTGCGGGGTGGGAGCTATGGCTACACCTTC

v_gene: TRBV7-2
abundance: .
d_gene: .
j_gene: TRBJ2-7
CDR3aa: CASSLYPRTDYEQYF
CDR3nt: TGTGCCAGCAGCTTATACCCTCGGACAGACTACGAGCAGTACTTC

v_gene: TRBV28
abundance: .
d_gene: TRBD1
j_gene: TRBJ2-1
CDR3aa: CASSDPTGQVGDEQFF
CDR3nt: TGTGCCAGCAGTGACCCCACCGGACAGGTGGGCGATGAGCAGTTCTTC

v_gene: TRBV5-1
abundance: .
d_gene: TRBD1
j_gene: TRBJ2-1
CDR3aa: CAILRDRGCDEQFF
CDR3nt: TGCGCCATCCTCCGGGACAGGGGATGTGATGAGCAGTTCTTC

v_gene: TRBV15
abundance: .
d_gene: TRBD2
j_gene: TRBJ2-1
CDR3aa: CATSRASGRENEQFF
CDR3nt: TGTGCCACCAGCAGAGCCAGCGGGAGGGAAAATGAGCAGTTCTTC

v_gene: TRBV7-9
abundance: .
d_gene: TRBD2
j_gene: TRBJ2-1
CDR3aa: CASSFSGSSYNEQFF
CDR3nt: TGTGCCAGCAGCTTTAGCGGGAGCTCCTACAATGAGCAGTTCTTC

v_gene: TRBV6-5
abundance: .
d_gene: TRBD1
j_gene: TRBJ2-7
CDR3aa: CASSYSTGNYEQYF
CDR3nt: TGTGCCAGCAGTTACTCGACAGGGAACTACGAGCAGTACTTC

v_gene: TRBV5-4
abundance: .
d_gene: TRBD1
j_gene: TRBJ2-4
CDR3aa: CASSLEQGLAKNIQYF
CDR3nt: TGTGCCAGCAGCCTGGAACAGGGGTTAGCCAAAAACATTCAGTACTTC

v_gene: TRBV6-4
abundance: .
d_gene: TRBD1
j_gene: TRBJ2-2
CDR3aa: CASSAGTGLTGELFF
CDR3nt: TGTGCCAGCAGTGCCGGGACAGGGCTCACCGGGGAGCTGTTTTTT

v_gene: TRBV4-1
abundance: .
d_gene: .
j_gene: TRBJ1-2
CDR3aa: CASSGNGGYTF
CDR3nt: TGCGCCAGCTCAGGCAACGGAGGCTACACCTTC

v_gene: TRBV19
abundance: .
d_gene: TRBD1
j_gene: TRBJ1-2
CDR3aa: CASSVTGTYGYTF
CDR3nt: TGTGCCAGTAGTGTGACAGGGACCTATGGCTACACCTTC

v_gene: TRBV28
abundance: .
d_gene: .
j_gene: TRBJ2-7
CDR3aa: CASSPHSLTGDEQYF
CDR3nt: TGTGCCAGCAGTCCACATAGTCTCACGGGGGACGAGCAGTACTTC

v_gene: TRBV5-4
abundance: .
d_gene: .
j_gene: TRBJ1-3
CDR3aa: CASSLSGTYSGNTIYF
CDR3nt: TGTGCCAGCAGCTTGTCGGGGACTTACTCTGGAAACACCATATATTTT

v_gene: TRBV25-1
abundance: .
d_gene: .
j_gene: TRBJ1-4
CDR3aa: CASTRGGGNEKLFF
CDR3nt: TGTGCCAGCACTAGGGGGGGTGGTAATGAAAAACTGTTTTTT

v_gene: TRBV7-8
abundance: once
d_gene: .
j_gene: TRBJ2-7
CDR3aa: CASSLAYGSSEQYF
CDR3nt: TGTGCCAGCAGCTTAGCGTACGGGAGCTCCGAGCAGTACTTC

v_gene: TRBV18
abundance: .
d_gene: TRBD1
j_gene: TRBJ2-5
CDR3aa: CASSPPDRFQETQYF
CDR3nt: TGTGCCAGCTCACCACCGGACAGGTTCCAAGAGACCCAGTACTTC

v_gene: TRBV5-1
abundance: once
d_gene: TRBD1
j_gene: TRBJ1-1
CDR3aa: CASSWTGTSGTEAFF
CDR3nt: TGCGCCAGCAGCTGGACAGGGACTTCAGGAACTGAAGCTTTCTTT

v_gene: TRBV30
abundance: .
d_gene: .
j_gene: TRBJ1-2
CDR3aa: CAWSVFGGQDYGYTF
CDR3nt: TGTGCCTGGAGTGTATTTGGGGGCCAGGACTATGGCTACACCTTC

v_gene: TRBV6-4
abundance: .
d_gene: TRBD1
j_gene: TRBJ2-1
CDR3aa: CASSRDSFSYNEQFF
CDR3nt: TGTGCCAGCAGTCGGGACAGTTTCTCCTACAATGAGCAGTTCTTC

v_gene: TRBV27
abundance: .
d_gene: TRBD1
j_gene: TRBJ1-5
CDR3aa: CASRPGTGARGNQPQHF
CDR3nt: TGTGCCAGCAGACCCGGGACAGGAGCTCGTGGAAATCAGCCCCAGCATTTT

v_gene: TRBV15
abundance: .
d_gene: .
j_gene: TRBJ2-7
CDR3aa: CATSRDPQNEQYF
CDR3nt: TGTGCCACCAGCAGAGATCCCCAAAACGAGCAGTACTTC

v_gene: TRBV6-5
abundance: .
d_gene: .
j_gene: TRBJ1-2
CDR3aa: CASRRIRESGYTF
CDR3nt: TGTGCCAGCAGACGAATCAGGGAATCAGGCTACACCTTC

v_gene: TRBV19
abundance: .
d_gene: TRBD1
j_gene: TRBJ1-5
CDR3aa: CASSTVRTGYSNQPQHF
CDR3nt: TGTGCCAGTAGTACTGTAAGGACAGGCTATAGCAATCAGCCCCAGCATTTT

v_gene: TRBV6-1
abundance: .
d_gene: .
j_gene: TRBJ1-4
CDR3aa: CATTRYEGTNEKLFF
CDR3nt: TGTGCCACCACGCGTTATGAGGGAACTAATGAAAAACTGTTTTTT

v_gene: TRBV5-1
abundance: once
d_gene: .
j_gene: TRBJ2-1
CDR3aa: CASGGVASYNEQFF
CDR3nt: TGCGCCAGCGGAGGGGTTGCATCCTACAATGAGCAGTTCTTC

v_gene: TRBV5-1
abundance: .
d_gene: TRBD2
j_gene: TRBJ2-3
CDR3aa: CASSLRLAGSGDTQYF
CDR3nt: TGCGCCAGCAGCTTGCGGCTAGCGGGATCAGGAGATACGCAGTATTTT

v_gene: TRBV4-3
abundance: .
d_gene: .
j_gene: TRBJ2-6
CDR3aa: CASSQEGALSGANVLTF
CDR3nt: TGCGCCAGCAGCCAAGAGGGGGCCCTCTCTGGGGCCAACGTCCTGACTTTC

v_gene: TRBV2
abundance: .
d_gene: .
j_gene: TRBJ1-3
CDR3aa: CASRGSVSGNTIYF
CDR3nt: TGTGCCAGCAGGGGTAGCGTCTCTGGAAACACCATATATTTT

v_gene: TRBV11-3
abundance: .
d_gene: .
j_gene: TRBJ2-2
CDR3aa: CASSPNSELFF
CDR3nt: TGTGCCAGCAGCCCGAACTCGGAGCTGTTTTTT

v_gene: TRBV7-2
abundance: .
d_gene: .
j_gene: TRBJ2-7
CDR3aa: CASSLATEYEQYF
CDR3nt: TGTGCCAGCAGCTTAGCGACGGAGTACGAGCAGTACTTC

v_gene: TRBV11-1
abundance: once
d_gene: .
j_gene: TRBJ1-1
CDR3aa: CASSFRGDGNTEAFF
CDR3nt: TGTGCCAGCAGCTTCAGGGGAGACGGGAACACTGAAGCTTTCTTT

v_gene: TRBV9
abundance: .
d_gene: TRBD2
j_gene: TRBJ2-7
CDR3aa: CASSVEPSGIDEQYF
CDR3nt: TGTGCCAGCAGCGTAGAGCCTAGCGGGATCGACGAGCAGTACTTC